This entry lists 3 T cell receptor beta chains sequenced from one sample in a study of blood T cells in healthy people across ages. It was with a sample-barcoded 5' primer and a J-beta primer mix that a second PCR of about 6 to 12 cycles was run. TCRdb reprocessed the 5' RACE reads with MiXCR, giving one entry per CDR3 protein. This sample carries about 1.7 million distinct CDR3 sequences, approximately 28% of them seen once, and the ten largest clones take roughly 8%. Input material: blood. These receptors were obtained from a woman in her twenties or thirties in good health.

V usage is TRBV20-1 and J usage is TRBJ2-3; D is undetermined. Germline CDR1 and CDR2: DFQATT and SNEGSKA (reference sequence). Between the trimmed V and J ends, which lost 0 bases and 8 bases, there was a span of 0 bases. The CDR3 has 9 residues. The CDR3 reads CSARDTQYF. The CDR3 DNA is TGCAGTGCTAGAGATACGCAGTATTTT.

This clonotype was observed a handful of times. The chain is built from TRBV15 and TRBJ2-5; TRBD1 matches at 12 bases. Germline V gene lookup returns CDR1 LNHNV and CDR2 YYDKDF (reference sequence). The trim removed 3 bases at V and 3 bases at J, leaving 14 bases unmatched. This CDR3 spans 19 amino acids. In DNA form, the CDR3 reads TGTGCCACCAGCAGGCCTCCGGGACAGGGGGCTTTTGTGGAAGAGACCCAGTACTTC. It specifies CATSRPPGQGAFVEETQYF.

This clonotype turned up a few times. This chain links TRBV10-3 with TRBJ2-5, with 14 positions matching TRBD2. The CDR3 consists of 16 residues. After removal of 5 bases from V and 11 bases from J, the junction contained 13 bases not matched to a gene. Germline V gene sequence: CDR1 ENHRY, CDR2 SYGVKD. Written as DNA, the CDR3 is TGTGCCATCAGTAGCCCCGGGACTAGCGGGAGTTATGAGCAGTACTTC. Protein sequence: CAISSPGTSGSYEQYF.